Presented here are 16 T cell receptor beta chains from one specimen sequenced in a study of OX40 agonist ivuxolimab in advanced cancers. Some clones are missing from TCRdb's copy, which holds only in-frame ones; the method was immunoSEQ multiplex PCR. Of tens of thousands of clones listed, around nine tenths were seen once; the top ten hold around 1.6%. The sequenced sample was CD4+ or CD8+ T cells sorted from blood, obtained in a trial of the OX40 agonist ivuxolimab. These receptors came from an adult with an advanced solid tumor such as melanoma, head and neck, liver or kidney cancer.

The CDR3 sequence: CASSLTTGLDTQYF. CDR3 nucleotides: TGCGCCAGCAGCTTGACGACAGGGTTAGATACGCAGTATTTT. This chain joins TRBV5-1 and TRBJ2-3; 7 bases are shared with TRBD1. J gave up 5 bases and V 1 base, and 4 bases lay outside the gene matches. Germline V gene lookup returns CDR1 SGHRS and CDR2 YFSETQ. The CDR3 is 14 residues long.

The chain is built from TRBV19 and TRBJ2-1, with TRBD1 matching over 7 bases. Germline CDR1 and CDR2: LNHDA and SQIVND (reference sequence). CDR3 size: 14 residues. Trimming took 4 bases from V and 4 from J; bases not matched to a gene: 4. CDR3 bases: TGTGCCAGTAGTACGGGACAGACATACAATGAGCAGTTCTTC. Translated: CASSTGQTYNEQFF.

The rearrangement uses TRBV29-1 and TRBJ2-7, with 7 nucleotides matching TRBD1. CDR1 and CDR2 from the germline V gene are SQVTM and ANQGSEA. This CDR3 is built from 11 residues. The V gene end was trimmed by 5 bases and the J gene end by 3 bases; junction bases not matched to a gene: 1. CDR3 region: CSVYRGYEQYF. CDR3 in DNA: TGCAGCGTTTACAGGGGCTACGAGCAGTACTTC.

Here the CDR3 DNA reads TGTGCCAGCAGCCTGGGGGGGACTAGCGGTCAAGAGACCCAGTACTTC. Translating gives CASSLGGTSGQETQYF. V is TRBV11-3 and J is TRBJ2-5; TRBD2 agrees at 11 bases. J lost 2 bases, V lost 5 bases, and 7 bases had no gene match. The germline V gene has CDR1 SGHNT and CDR2 YENEEA. The CDR3 spans 16 residues. The whole variable domain, remainder taken from reference TRBV11-3 and TRBJ2-5, is EAGVVQSPRYKIIEKKQPVAFWCNPISGHNTLYWYLQNLGQGPELLIRYENEEAVDDSQLPKDRFSAERLKGVDSTLKIQPAELGDSAVYLCASSLGGTSGQETQYFGPGTRLLVL.

The table lists this clone with a count of one. The V call is TRBV5-4, the J call TRBJ2-1, with TRBD2 matching over 8 bases. CDR3 length: 15 amino acids. Germline CDR1 is SGHNT and CDR2 is YYREEE (reference sequence). Germline trimming cut 3 bases from V and 4 bases from J; bases unmatched to any gene: 6. The CDR3 nucleotides are TGTGCCAGCAGCTCTGGGGCTAGCGGGTACAATGAGCAGTTCTTC. Translating gives CASSSGASGYNEQFF.

J is TRBJ2-5 and V is TRBV2; tentative D call: TRBD2 (5 bases). The CDR3 runs 13 residues. Trimming shortened V by 5 bases and J by 5 bases, and 12 bases separated the two germline ends. Germline values: CDR1 SNHLY, CDR2 FYNNEI. Here the CDR3 reads CASSTGNRETQYF. The CDR3 DNA reads TGTGCCAGCAGTACCGGGAATAGGGAGACCCAGTACTTC.

The chain employs TRBV7-5 and TRBJ2-2; TRBD1 reflects the table's D call only, with no check against the DNA. TRBV7-5 corresponds to a pseudogene. The CDR3 contains 15 residues. The CDR3, as DNA: TGTGTCAGAAGCCCCAGGGCATCGGGCACCGGGGAGCTGTTTTTT. Its translation: CVRSPRASGTGELFF.

The gene calls are TRBV2 and TRBJ1-5, with no clear D. Germline loops: CDR1 SNHLY, CDR2 FYNNEI. V gave up 3 bases and J gave up 3 bases, with 3 bases separating them. The length of the CDR3 is 12 residues. The CDR3 bases are TGTGCCAGCAGTGATTCCAATCAGCCCCAGCATTTT. Translating gives CASSDSNQPQHF.

The chain carries TRBV18 and TRBJ2-3, with 8 bases identical to TRBD1. Germline assignment: CDR1 KGHSH and CDR2 LQKENI. V trimming: 6 bases; J trimming: 4 bases; junction bases outside the gene matches: 9. The CDR3 spans 15 residues. For the CDR3, the DNA is TGTGCCAGCTCCTCCGGACAGGGCCCCCCAGATACGCAGTATTTT. This codes for CASSSGQGPPDTQYF.

The table lists this clone with many counts. The V gene is TRBV5-8, the J gene TRBJ2-7; D might be TRBD2 (5 bases). V was trimmed by 1 base and J by 7 bases, leaving 12 bases between them. The CDR3 has 13 amino acids. Germline lookup yields CDR1 SGHTS and CDR2 YDEGEE. The chain's CDR3 is CASSLRRSGEQYF. The DNA of the CDR3 is TGTGCCAGCAGCTTGCGAAGGTCGGGAGAGCAGTACTTC.

This clone was seen only once. The rearrangement joins TRBV6-1 to TRBJ1-2; 8 bases fit TRBD1. Looked up from germline, CDR1 is MNHNS and CDR2 is SASEGT. J lost 8 bases, V lost 11 bases, and 10 bases had no gene match. The length of the CDR3 is 12 residues. The CDR3 reads CAGRDRTWGYTF. In DNA form, the CDR3 reads TGTGCCGGGCGGGACAGGACCTGGGGCTACACCTTC.

CDR3 DNA sequence: TGTGCCAGCAGGATACAGTTAAACACCGGGGAGCTGTTTTTT. Protein sequence: CASRIQLNTGELFF. The V and J genes are TRBV2 and TRBJ2-2; no definite D call. The V gene lost 6 bases and the J gene lost 2 bases, with 10 bases spanning the gap. Germline-derived CDR1 and CDR2 are SNHLY and FYNNEI. This CDR3 is 14 amino acids long. The full variable domain, completed using reference TRBV2 and TRBJ2-2, is EPEVTQTPSHQVTQMGQEVILRCVPISNHLYFYWYRQILGQKVEFLVSFYNNEISEKSEIFDDQFSVERPDGSNFTLKIRSTKLEDSAMYFCASRIQLNTGELFFGEGSRLTVL.

This clone was recorded only once. The chain has TRBV7-2 and TRBJ2-7, with a weak D call TRBD2 (5 bases). CDR3 length: 14 residues. In germline, CDR1 is SGHTA, CDR2 FQGNSA. V lost 0 bases and J lost 3, with 9 bases in between. CDR3 region: CASSLAGRNYEQYF. CDR3 coding DNA: TGTGCCAGCAGCTTAGCGGGGAGAAACTACGAGCAGTACTTC.

The chain couples TRBV27 to TRBJ1-1; TRBD1 matches at 7 bases. The CDR3 is made up of 16 amino acids. The V gene's germline CDR1 is MNHEY and CDR2 SMNVEV (reference sequence). Unmatched junction bases numbered 11, after V lost 6 bases and J lost 1 base. The CDR3 DNA sequence: TGTGCCAGCAGGGCTCTAGGGGACAGCAAGAACACTGAAGCTTTCTTT. It translates to CASRALGDSKNTEAFF.

V usage is TRBV6-5 and J usage is TRBJ2-1; 14 nucleotides align to TRBD2. J gave up 6 bases and V 6 bases, and 4 bases lay outside the gene matches. The germline CDR1 and CDR2 sequences are MNHEY and SVGAGI. The CDR3 is made up of 15 amino acids. DNA for the CDR3: TGTGCCAGCAGGACTAGCGGGGGGGCACCCAATGAGCAGTTCTTC. Translation gives CASRTSGGAPNEQFF.

The chain uses TRBV7-9 and TRBJ2-5, with D possibly matching TRBD1 (6 bases). The germline gives CDR1 SEHNR, CDR2 FQNEAQ (reference sequence). This CDR3 is 13 amino acids long. The V and J ends lost 6 bases and 3 bases respectively, with 11 bases between them. The CDR3 protein is CASRDSREETQYF. The DNA of the CDR3 is TGTGCCAGCAGGGACAGCCGGGAAGAGACCCAGTACTTC.